The subject of this entry is one TCR beta chain. Its antigen is unidentified. A much larger clone is a single base away; this may be a read error. These data come from a study of read filtering for tumor transcriptome and immune sequencing. About the research overall: R-ISS stage counts were eight or nine for I, roughly 15 for II, 7 for III. Whole-study findings and limits: Single-read clonotypes: roughly four fifths of IR-seq clonotypes (roughly 3.2% of reads), about 75% of RNA-seq clonotypes (approximately 49% of reads). Compared with RNA-seq, IR-seq gave much higher clonotype depth and reliability.

Germline assignment: CDR1 LNHDA and CDR2 SQIVND (reference sequence). CDR3 length: 15 amino acids. Between the trimmed V and J ends, which lost 11 bases and 4 bases, there was a span of 23 bases. The library was built from around 380 ng RNA with molecular barcoded adaptors for alpha/delta and beta/gamma chains. TCRdb passed the reads through MiXCR, listing each CDR3 protein once. Among about 57,000 distinct CDR3 sequences listed, roughly 20% were seen once. The sample was a population of CD138-negative cells sorted from bone marrow. The chain employs TRBV19 and TRBJ2-5; D is uncertain. This sequence was found in a donor at least 40 years old with multiple myeloma. The CDR3 spells CAGGNGHLPRETQYF. CDR3 DNA: TGTGCCGGTGGGAATGGGCACCTACCCCGAGAGACCCAGTACTTC. Full variable domain (missing parts from reference TRBV19 and TRBJ2-5): DGGITQSPKYLFRKEGQNVTLSCEQNLNHDAMYWYRQDPGQGLRLIYYSQIVNDFQKGDIAEGYSVSREKKESFPLTVTSAQKNPTAFYLCAGGNGHLPRETQYFGPGTRLLVL.